This passage covers 15 T cell receptor beta chains from one sample sequenced in a study of T cell clonotyping in hematopoietic cell transplantation. Only in-frame clones appear in the TCRdb table, and some are missing; sequencing was by immunoSEQ multiplex PCR. The sample carries 15,000 to 20,000 clones, about 85% recorded once. The sequenced sample was PBMCs, obtained 100 days after allogeneic stem cell transplant. These receptors came from a male patient aged 60 to 75 who had an allogeneic stem cell transplant from a related donor, so the T cells may come from the graft donor. Some clones in this sample may be carry-over from other donors' samples.

The genes are TRBV7-8 and TRBJ2-7, with 7 nucleotides matching TRBD2. The V and J ends lost 4 bases and 6 bases, in that order; junction bases with no gene match: 9. The CDR3 consists of 14 residues. Germline CDR1 reads SGHVS; CDR2 reads FQNEAQ. The CDR3 protein is CASSSSGRVGEQYF. CDR3 sequence (DNA): TGTGCCAGCAGCTCATCAGGGAGGGTTGGCGAGCAGTACTTC.

V is TRBV4-3 and J is TRBJ1-2; tentative D call: TRBD1 (5 bases). Trimming left V 0 bases short and J 6 bases short, with 17 bases between. This CDR3 region has 16 residues. Germline V lookup: CDR1 LGHNA, CDR2 YSLEER. CDR3 sequence: CASSQDLAGNSHGYTF. In nucleotides, the CDR3 is TGCGCCAGCAGCCAAGATCTGGCAGGGAACTCTCATGGCTACACCTTC.

The chain couples TRBV5-5 to TRBJ1-1, with a weak D call TRBD1 (5 bases). Germline loops: CDR1 SGHKS, CDR2 YYEKEE (reference sequence). The CDR3 is 16 residues long. Trimming removed 0 bases at V and 3 bases at J, with 15 bases between. Here the CDR3 DNA reads TGTGCCAGCAGCTTGGTTGGGAGGGGTTGGGACACTGAAGCTTTCTTT. This encodes CASSLVGRGWDTEAFF.

This sequence joins TRBV6-1 and TRBJ2-7; no definite D call. There are 13 residues in the CDR3. The germline V gene has CDR1 MNHNS and CDR2 SASEGT. V gave up 8 bases and J gave up 3 bases, with 14 bases separating them. In nucleotides, the CDR3 is TGTGCCAGCTTAAACCCCATCAGCTACGAGCAGTACTTC. Its translation: CASLNPISYEQYF.

The table lists this clone with a count of one. Written as DNA, the CDR3 is TGCGCCAGCAGTGGAGGGTTATACGGCTACACCTTC. This sequence encodes CASSGGLYGYTF. The chain has TRBV5-1 and TRBJ1-2; D unresolved. The germline V and J ends were trimmed by 5 bases and 8 bases, with 13 bases remaining between them. The CDR3 consists of 12 residues. The germline CDR1 and CDR2 sequences are SGHRS and YFSETQ.

This clone was counted between two and nine times. The rearrangement joins TRBV4-3 to TRBJ2-7; D gene unclear. Germline loops: CDR1 LGHNA, CDR2 YSLEER. V lost 0 bases and J 2 bases, leaving 5 bases between the germline ends. CDR3 length: 13 residues. The CDR3 loop reads CASSQDRTYEQYF. CDR3 coding DNA: TGCGCCAGCAGCCAAGATCGAACCTACGAGCAGTACTTC.

The chain uses TRBV19 and TRBJ1-1, with D possibly TRBD1 on 5 matching bases. CDR1 LNHDA and CDR2 SQIVND come from the germline V gene (reference sequence). This CDR3 spans 16 amino acids. The germline V and J ends were trimmed by 0 bases and 3 bases, with 14 bases remaining between them. The DNA of the CDR3 is TGTGCCAGTAGTATAGATCTATGGAGGGGAGACACTGAAGCTTTCTTT. Its translation: CASSIDLWRGDTEAFF.

The chain is built from TRBV7-3 and TRBJ2-1; no clear D. CDR1 and CDR2 (germline): SGHTA, FQGTGA. V lost 2 bases to trimming and J lost 5 bases, with 13 bases between them. The CDR3 has 15 amino acids. Here the CDR3 reads CASSLDVYTNNEQFF. DNA for the CDR3: TGTGCCAGCAGCTTAGATGTTTACACCAACAATGAGCAGTTCTTC.

The chain carries TRBV7-8 and TRBJ2-1; no reliable D call. The CDR3 spans 14 residues. Germline V gene lookup returns CDR1 SGHVS and CDR2 FQNEAQ. V was trimmed by 1 base and J by 1 base, leaving 5 bases between them. The CDR3 protein is CASSLDKSYNEQFF. The DNA for the CDR3 is TGTGCCAGCAGCTTAGACAAATCCTACAATGAGCAGTTCTTC. Variable domain in full (rest from reference TRBV7-8 and TRBJ2-1): GAGVSQSPRYKVAKRGQDVALRCDPISGHVSLFWYQQALGQGPEFLTYFQNEAQLDKSGLPSDRFFAERPEGSVSTLKIQRTQQEDSAVYLCASSLDKSYNEQFFGPGTRLTVL.

The chain uses TRBV5-8 and TRBJ2-5; possible D gene TRBD2, 6 bases. Germline V gene data show CDR1 as SGHTS and CDR2 as YDEGEE. The CDR3 runs 13 residues. V lost 4 bases and J 5 bases, leaving 12 bases between the germline ends. The CDR3 is CASSHSGGETQYF. The CDR3 DNA follows: TGTGCCAGCAGCCATAGCGGAGGGGAGACCCAGTACTTC.

The V and J genes are TRBV28 and TRBJ2-7, with 7 bases identical to TRBD2. The CDR3 contains 13 residues. The V and J ends lost 4 bases and 3 bases, in that order; junction bases with no gene match: 3. Germline V gives CDR1 MDHEN, CDR2 SYDVKM. The CDR3 region is CASSSGLNYEQYF. CDR3 DNA sequence: TGTGCCAGCAGTTCGGGACTAAACTACGAGCAGTACTTC.

This clone was counted once. The chain recombines TRBV25-1 with TRBJ2-7; either TRBD1 or TRBD2 may supply D (6 bases each). V lost 1 base and J lost 4, with 11 bases in between. The germline V gene encodes CDR1 MGHDK and CDR2 SYGVNS. The CDR3 is made up of 14 amino acids. The CDR3 region is CASSELGGSYEQYF. The CDR3 region has the DNA TGTGCCAGCAGTGAATTAGGGGGGAGTTACGAGCAGTACTTC.

CDR3 nucleotides: TGTGCCTGGAGTCGGGGGGATTCTGGAAACACCATATATTTT. This sequence encodes CAWSRGDSGNTIYF. The chain carries TRBV30 and TRBJ1-3, with D possibly matching TRBD1 (5 bases). The V and J ends lost 2 bases and 1 base respectively, with 9 bases between them. The CDR3 has 14 residues. Germline CDR1 and CDR2: GTSNPN and SVGIG (reference sequence).

The chain couples TRBV4-1 to TRBJ1-2; a weak D match, TRBD1 (5 bases). V lost 1 base and J lost 8, with 11 bases in between. This CDR3 is built from 13 residues. Looked up from germline, CDR1 is MGHRA and CDR2 is YSYEKL. CDR3 loop: CASSQVGEGGYTF. CDR3 DNA: TGCGCCAGCAGCCAAGTGGGGGAAGGAGGCTACACCTTC.

This rearrangement joins TRBV4-3 to TRBJ2-7, with 9 bases identical to TRBD1. Germline-derived CDR1 and CDR2 are LGHNA and YSLEER. The CDR3 extends over 15 amino acids. V lost 1 base and J lost 2; bases outside the gene matches: 3. In nucleotides, the CDR3 is TGCGCCAGCAGCCAAGGGACAGGGGTGGCCTACGAGCAGTACTTC. Translating it yields CASSQGTGVAYEQYF.